Following are 6 T cell receptor beta chains from one sample sequenced in a study of T cell changes during pregnancy in multiple sclerosis. This table comes from immunoSEQ multiplex PCR, and its TCRdb copy is limited to in-frame clones, with some not included. The top ten clones hold 0.85% to 1.2% of a sample with about 83,000 clones, 90% to 95% of them seen once. The source material was peripheral blood, sampled in the second trimester of pregnancy. The receptors stem from a female donor with multiple sclerosis, enrolled in a pregnancy study.

This chain links TRBV5-1 with TRBJ1-1; 9 positions agree with TRBD1. V was pared by 5 bases and J by 5 bases, with 10 bases of the junction left unmatched. The CDR3 runs 15 residues. From germline, CDR1 is SGHRS and CDR2 YFSETQ. The CDR3 region has the DNA TGCGCCAGCAGTGGAACAGGGGGCGCGCGGACTGAAGCTTTCTTT. This codes for CASSGTGGARTEAFF. Looking up the rest from reference TRBV5-1 and TRBJ1-1 gives the full variable domain: KAGVTQTPRYLIKTRGQQVTLSCSPISGHRSVSWYQQTPGQGLQFLFEYFSETQRNKGNFPGRFSGRQFSNSRSEMNVSTLELGDSALYLCASSGTGGARTEAFFGQGTRLTVV.

The chain links TRBV13 to TRBJ2-1; D is possibly TRBD2 (7 bases). The CDR3 totals 15 residues. The germline gives CDR1 PRHDT, CDR2 FYEKMQ (reference sequence). Trimming took 3 bases from V and 7 from J, leaving 16 bases between them. The CDR3 is CASSLGGAGPNEQFF. The CDR3 coding sequence is TGTGCCAGCAGCTTGGGGGGGGCGGGCCCAAATGAGCAGTTCTTC.

The V gene is TRBV5-1, the J gene TRBJ2-7; 8 bases are a match to TRBD1. CDR3 length: 15 amino acids. V gave up 4 bases and J gave up 4 bases; unmatched junction bases: 10. Germline assignment: CDR1 SGHRS and CDR2 YFSETQ. The CDR3 DNA is TGCGCCAGCAGCGTTCGACAGGGGCCGGGGTACGAGCAGTACTTC. It specifies CASSVRQGPGYEQYF.

V is TRBV6-4 and J is TRBJ2-1; 7 bases match TRBD1. Germline V gene data show CDR1 as MRHNA and CDR2 as SNTAGT. This CDR3 has 13 amino acids. V shed 2 bases and J 5 bases; nucleotides not matched to a gene: 0. The CDR3 sequence is CASSDRGHNEQFF. CDR3 DNA sequence: TGTGCCAGCAGTGACAGGGGGCACAATGAGCAGTTCTTC.

This clone was detected once. This chain connects TRBV19 to TRBJ1-1; D may be TRBD1 (5 bases). There are 13 residues in the CDR3. Germline CDR1 and CDR2: LNHDA and SQIVND (reference sequence). V gave up 6 bases and J gave up 1 base, with 9 bases separating them. CDR3 sequence: CASRSRGNTEAFF. Here the CDR3 DNA reads TGTGCCAGTAGGAGTAGGGGGAACACTGAAGCTTTCTTT.

The V call is TRBV21-1, the J call TRBJ1-5. TRBV21-1 is classified as a pseudogene. This CDR3 has 14 residues. This CDR3 reads CASSKVYPNQPQHF. The CDR3 DNA sequence: TGTGCCAGCAGCAAAGTTTATCCCAATCAGCCCCAGCATTTT.